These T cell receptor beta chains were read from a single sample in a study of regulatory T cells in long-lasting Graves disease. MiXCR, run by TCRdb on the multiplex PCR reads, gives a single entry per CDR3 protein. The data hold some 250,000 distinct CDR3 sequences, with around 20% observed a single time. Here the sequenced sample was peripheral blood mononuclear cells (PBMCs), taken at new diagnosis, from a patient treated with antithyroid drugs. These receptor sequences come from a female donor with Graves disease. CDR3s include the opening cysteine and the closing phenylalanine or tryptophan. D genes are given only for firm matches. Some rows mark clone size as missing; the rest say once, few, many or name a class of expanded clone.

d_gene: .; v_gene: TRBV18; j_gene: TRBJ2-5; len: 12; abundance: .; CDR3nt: TGTGCCAGCTCAGGACAGAAAGAGACCCAGTACTTC; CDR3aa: CASSGQKETQYF
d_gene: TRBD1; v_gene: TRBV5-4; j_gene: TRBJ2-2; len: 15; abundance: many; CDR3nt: TGTGCCAGCAGCTTACAGGGGGGTCACACCGGGGAGCTGTTTTTT; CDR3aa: CASSLQGGHTGELFF
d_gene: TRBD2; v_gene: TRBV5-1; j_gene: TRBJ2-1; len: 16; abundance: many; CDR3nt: TGCGCCAGCAGCTCGACGACAGCGGGAGTAGGTGGTGAGCAGTTCTTC; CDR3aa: CASSSTTAGVGGEQFF
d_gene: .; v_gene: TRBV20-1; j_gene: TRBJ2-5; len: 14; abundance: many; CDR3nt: TGCAGTGCTCCCCCCCTCGGGGTGAGGGAGACCCAGTACTTC; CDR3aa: CSAPPLGVRETQYF
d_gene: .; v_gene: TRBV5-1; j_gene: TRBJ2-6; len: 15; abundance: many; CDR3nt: TGCGCCAGCAGCTTAGGGTCCCCTGGGGCCAACGTCCTGACTTTC; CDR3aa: CASSLGSPGANVLTF
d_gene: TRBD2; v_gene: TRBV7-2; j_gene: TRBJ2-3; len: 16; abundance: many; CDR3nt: TGTGCCAGCAGCCTAAGCGGGAGGCCACGTTCAGATACGCAGTATTTT; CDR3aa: CASSLSGRPRSDTQYF
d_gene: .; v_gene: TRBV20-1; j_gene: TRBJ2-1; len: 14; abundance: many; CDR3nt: TGCAGTGCTAGGGGGGCGAGCTCCTACAATGAGCAGTTCTTC; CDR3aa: CSARGASSYNEQFF
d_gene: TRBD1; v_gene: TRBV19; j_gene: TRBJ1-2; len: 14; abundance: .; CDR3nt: TGTGCCAGTAGTACGCCGGGACAGGGGGGTGGCTACACCTTC; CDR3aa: CASSTPGQGGGYTF
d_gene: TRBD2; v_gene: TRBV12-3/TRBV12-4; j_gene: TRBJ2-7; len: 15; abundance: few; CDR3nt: TGTGCCAGCAGCCTACTAGCGGGGGGGCTGTACGAGCAGTACTTC; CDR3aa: CASSLLAGGLYEQYF
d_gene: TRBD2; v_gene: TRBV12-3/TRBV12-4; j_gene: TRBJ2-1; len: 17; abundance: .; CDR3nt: TGTGCCAGCAGTCCCGGACTAGCGGGAGGGCCGATGGATGAGCAGTTCTTC; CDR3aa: CASSPGLAGGPMDEQFF
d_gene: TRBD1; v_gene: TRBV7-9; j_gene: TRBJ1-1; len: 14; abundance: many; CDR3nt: TGTGCCAGCAGCCCAGGACAGGCGAACACTGAAGCTTTCTTT; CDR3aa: CASSPGQANTEAFF
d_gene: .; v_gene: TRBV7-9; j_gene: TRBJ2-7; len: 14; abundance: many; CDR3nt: TGTGCCAGCAGCTCCCGGGCCAGCTCCTACGAGCAGTACTTC; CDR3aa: CASSSRASSYEQYF
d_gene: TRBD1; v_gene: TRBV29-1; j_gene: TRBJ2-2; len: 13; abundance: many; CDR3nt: TGCAGCGTTGAAAGACAGGGAACCGGGGAGCTGTTTTTT; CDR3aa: CSVERQGTGELFF
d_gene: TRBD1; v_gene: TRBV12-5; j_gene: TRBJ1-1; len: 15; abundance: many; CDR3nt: TGTGCTAGTGGTAAACCGGGACAGATGAACACTGAAGCTTTCTTT; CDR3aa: CASGKPGQMNTEAFF
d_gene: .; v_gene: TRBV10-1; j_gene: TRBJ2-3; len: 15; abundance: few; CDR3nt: TGCGCCAGCAGTGAGAAGAGGTGGGGCACAGATACGCAGTATTTT; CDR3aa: CASSEKRWGTDTQYF
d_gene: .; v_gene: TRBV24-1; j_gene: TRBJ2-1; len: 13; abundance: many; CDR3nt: TGTGCCACCAGCGTAAGCTCCTACAATGAGCAGTTCTTC; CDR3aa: CATSVSSYNEQFF
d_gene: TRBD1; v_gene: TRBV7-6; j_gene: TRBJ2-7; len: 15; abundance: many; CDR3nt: TGTGCCAGCAGCTTTGCCGGGACAGCTCCCTACGAGCAGTACTTC; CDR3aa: CASSFAGTAPYEQYF
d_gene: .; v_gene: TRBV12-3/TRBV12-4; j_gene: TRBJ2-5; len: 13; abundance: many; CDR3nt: TGTGCCAGCTCGTGGGGGGGCCGTGAGACCCAGTACTTC; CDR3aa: CASSWGGRETQYF
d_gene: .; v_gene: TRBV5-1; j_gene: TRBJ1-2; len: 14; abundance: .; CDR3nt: TGCGCCAGCAGCCTGGGACAACTCTATGGGGGCTACACCTTC; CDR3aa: CASSLGQLYGGYTF
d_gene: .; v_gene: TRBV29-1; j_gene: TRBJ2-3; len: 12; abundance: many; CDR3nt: TGCAGCGTTGGGTGGGAGAGGGGTACGCAGTATTTT; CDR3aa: CSVGWERGTQYF
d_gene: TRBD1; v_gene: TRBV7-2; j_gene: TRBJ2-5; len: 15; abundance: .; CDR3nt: TGTGCCAGCAGCCTGGGACAGACCTTCGGGGAGACCCAGTACTTC; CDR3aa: CASSLGQTFGETQYF
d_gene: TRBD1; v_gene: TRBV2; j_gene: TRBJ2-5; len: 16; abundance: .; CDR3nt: TGTGCCAGCAGTGAAATTGTTGCAGGGGGCGGGGAGACCCAGTACTTC; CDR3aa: CASSEIVAGGGETQYF
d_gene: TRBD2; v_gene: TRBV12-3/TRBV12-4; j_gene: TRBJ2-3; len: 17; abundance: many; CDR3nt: TGTGCCAGCAGTTTAGCGGCTAGCGGGGCGGGGGCAGATACGCAGTATTTT; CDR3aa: CASSLAASGAGADTQYF
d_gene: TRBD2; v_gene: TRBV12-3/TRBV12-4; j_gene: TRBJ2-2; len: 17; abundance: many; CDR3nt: TGTGCCACTCATCCGGATCGGGGGGGGCTCGGCACCGGGGAGCTGTTTTTT; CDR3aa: CATHPDRGGLGTGELFF
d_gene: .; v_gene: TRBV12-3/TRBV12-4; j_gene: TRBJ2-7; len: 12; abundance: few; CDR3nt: TGTGCCAGCAGCCCGAACAGGGCCGAGCAGTACTTC; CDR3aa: CASSPNRAEQYF
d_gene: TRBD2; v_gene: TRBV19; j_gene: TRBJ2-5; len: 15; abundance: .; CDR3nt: TGTGCCAGTAGTATCGGGGGTTCTGCGGGGGAGGCCCAGTACTTC; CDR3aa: CASSIGGSAGEAQYF
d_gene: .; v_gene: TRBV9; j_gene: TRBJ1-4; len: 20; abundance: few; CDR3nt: TGTGCCAGCAGCGTAGAAGGGAGAGGGACGGCCTCCAATCTGGATGAAAAACTGTTTTTT; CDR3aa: CASSVEGRGTASNLDEKLFF
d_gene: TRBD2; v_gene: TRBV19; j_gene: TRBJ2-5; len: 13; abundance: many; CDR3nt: TGTGCCAGTAGTATAGACCAGCGGGGGACCCAGTACTTC; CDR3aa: CASSIDQRGTQYF
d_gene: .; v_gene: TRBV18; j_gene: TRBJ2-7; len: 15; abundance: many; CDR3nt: TGTGCCAGCTCACCAACAGGCCGGAGCTCCTACGAGCAGTACTTC; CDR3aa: CASSPTGRSSYEQYF
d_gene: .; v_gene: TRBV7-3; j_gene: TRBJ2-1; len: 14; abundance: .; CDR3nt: TGTGCCAGCAGCTTAAATCGCGACCCCAGTGAGCAGTTCTTC; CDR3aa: CASSLNRDPSEQFF
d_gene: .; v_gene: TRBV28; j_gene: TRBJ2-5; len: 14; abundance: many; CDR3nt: TGTGCCAGCAGTCGACAGGGAGGGTGGGAGACCCAGTACTTC; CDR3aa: CASSRQGGWETQYF
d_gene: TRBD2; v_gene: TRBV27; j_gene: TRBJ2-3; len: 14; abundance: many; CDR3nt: TGTGCCAGCAAGCGGGAGCTCGGCACAGATACGCAGTATTTT; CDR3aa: CASKRELGTDTQYF
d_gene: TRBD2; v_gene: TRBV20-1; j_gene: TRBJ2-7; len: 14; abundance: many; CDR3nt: TGCAGTGCTGACACTAGCGGGAGCTCCTACGAGCAGTACTTC; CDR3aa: CSADTSGSSYEQYF
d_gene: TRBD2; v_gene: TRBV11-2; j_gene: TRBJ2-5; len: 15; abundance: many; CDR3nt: TGTGCCAGCAGCTCTCCCGGGGGGTGGCAAGAGACCCAGTACTTC; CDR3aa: CASSSPGGWQETQYF
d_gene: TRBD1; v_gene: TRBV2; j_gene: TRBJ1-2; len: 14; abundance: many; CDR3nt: TGTGCCAGCAGTTCACAGGGGATCGACTATGGCTACACCTTC; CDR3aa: CASSSQGIDYGYTF
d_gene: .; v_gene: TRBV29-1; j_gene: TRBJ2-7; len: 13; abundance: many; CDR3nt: TGCAGCGTCCGAGCTGGGAGCTCCTACGAGCAGTACTTC; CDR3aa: CSVRAGSSYEQYF
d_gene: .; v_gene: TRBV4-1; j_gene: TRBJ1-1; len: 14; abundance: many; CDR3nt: TGCGCCAGCAGCCTCGTCGCAGGGAGTACTGAAGCTTTCTTT; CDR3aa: CASSLVAGSTEAFF
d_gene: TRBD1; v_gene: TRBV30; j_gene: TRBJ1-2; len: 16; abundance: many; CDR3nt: TGTGCCTGGAGTGTTGTCGGGACAGGGGAATGGCAAGGCTACACCTTC; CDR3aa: CAWSVVGTGEWQGYTF
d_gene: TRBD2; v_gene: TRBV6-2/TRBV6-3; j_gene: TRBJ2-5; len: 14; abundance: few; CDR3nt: TGTGCCAGCAGTTGGACTAGCGGGGGGGAGACCCAGTACTTC; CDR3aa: CASSWTSGGETQYF
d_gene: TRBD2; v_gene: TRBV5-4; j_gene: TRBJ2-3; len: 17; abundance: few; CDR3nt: TGTGCCAGCAGCTCTCCGGGGGCGGGGGGCTACACAGATACGCAGTATTTT; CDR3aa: CASSSPGAGGYTDTQYF
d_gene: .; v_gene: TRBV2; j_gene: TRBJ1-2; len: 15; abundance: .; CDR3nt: TGTGCCAGCAGCAGGCAAAGACAACAGAACTATGGCTACACCTTC; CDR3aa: CASSRQRQQNYGYTF
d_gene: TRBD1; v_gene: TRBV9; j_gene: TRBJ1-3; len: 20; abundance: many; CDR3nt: TGTGCCAGCAGCCCACGTCCCGGGACAGGACACTCGTTCTCTGGAAACACCATATATTTT; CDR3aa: CASSPRPGTGHSFSGNTIYF
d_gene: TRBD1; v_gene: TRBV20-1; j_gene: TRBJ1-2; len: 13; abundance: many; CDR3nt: TGCAGTGCTGATGACAGGGGAACCTATGGCTACACCTTC; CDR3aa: CSADDRGTYGYTF
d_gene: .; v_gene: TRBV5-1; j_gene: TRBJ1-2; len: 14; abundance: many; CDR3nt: TGCGCCAGCAGCATTGGACAGAGTAACTATGGCTACACCTTC; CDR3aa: CASSIGQSNYGYTF
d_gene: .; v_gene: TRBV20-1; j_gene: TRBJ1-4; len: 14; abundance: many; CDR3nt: TGCAGTGCTAGAGTTCCTGGGGGGGAAGAAAAACTGTTTTTT; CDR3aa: CSARVPGGEEKLFF